The 5 T cell receptor beta chains below were found in one sample sequenced in a study of blood T cells in healthy people across ages. With a J-beta primer mix and a sample-barcoded 5' primer, a second PCR ran about 7 to 12 cycles. MiXCR, run by TCRdb on the 5' RACE reads, gives a single entry per CDR3 protein. Of about 400,000 distinct CDR3 sequences listed, approximately 47% are singletons. The sample comprised blood. The receptors shown here come from a man in his sixties in good health.

The J gene is TRBJ1-1, the V gene TRBV16; D is ambiguous. The V end lost 0 bases, the J end lost 0 bases, and 8 bases lay between the germline ends. CDR1 and CDR2 from the germline V gene are KGHSY and FQNENV. The CDR3 contains 15 residues. The CDR3 DNA reads TGTGCCAGCAGCCAATCTACCAGCTTGAACACTGAAGCTTTCTTT. It specifies CASSQSTSLNTEAFF. Using reference TRBV16 and TRBJ1-1 for the parts outside the CDR3, the full variable domain is GEEVAQTPKHLVRGEGQKAKLYCAPIKGHSYVFWYQQVLKNEFKFLISFQNENVFDETGMPKERFSAKCLPNSPCSLEIQATKLEDSAVYFCASSQSTSLNTEAFFGQGTRLTVV.

A remark on this clonotype: A much larger clone is a single base away; this may be a read error. The CDR3 loop is CASSPSGRGVANVLTF. For the CDR3, the DNA is TGTGCCAGCAGTCCCTCTGGCAGGGGGGTGGCCAACGTCCTGACTTTC. The rearrangement joins TRBV6-2 or TRBV6-3 to TRBJ2-6; D is perhaps TRBD1 (7 bases). Trimming pared 5 bases from V and 6 bases from J, leaving 17 bases between. The CDR3 spans 16 residues. CDR1 is MNHEY and CDR2 is SVGEGT in the germline V gene.

J is TRBJ2-6 and V is TRBV7-2, with TRBD1 as a possible D gene (6 bases). The CDR3 contains 17 residues. Germline V lookup: CDR1 SGHTA, CDR2 FQGNSA. V lost 5 bases and J 1 base, leaving 15 bases between the germline ends. CDR3 residues: CASSQDRTASGANVLTF. The CDR3 region has the DNA TGTGCCAGCAGCCAAGACAGGACGGCATCTGGGGCCAACGTCCTGACTTTC.

About this clonotype itself: A read error may produce the germline difference seen at one junction end. This rearrangement joins TRBV7-2 to TRBJ1-6, with 7 positions matching TRBD1. Germline V CDR1 and CDR2: SGHTA, FQGNSA. The CDR3 extends over 17 amino acids. The CDR3 DNA is TGTGCTAGCAGCTTAGTTCCGGGGACAGCCCCAAATTCACCCCTCCACTTT. Its protein product is CASSLVPGTAPNSPLHF.

The V gene is TRBV7-2, the J gene TRBJ2-1, with D possibly matching TRBD1 (6 bases). CDR3 length: 14 amino acids. V lost 6 bases and J lost 1, with 10 bases in between. Germline loops: CDR1 SGHTA, CDR2 FQGNSA. The CDR3 coding sequence is TGTGCCAGCAGAGGACAGAGGTCCTACAATGAGCAGTTCTTC. Encoded protein: CASRGQRSYNEQFF.